These 19 T cell receptor beta chains were all obtained from the same sample, sequenced in a study of blood T cell repertoires in COVID-19. Libraries were prepared by immunoSEQ multiplex PCR; TCRdb keeps only in-frame clonotypes and omits some of them. Of about 130,000 clones in the sample, approximately 87% are singletons; the top ten hold about 2.5%. Sequencing was performed on peripheral blood. These receptors were collected from a man aged 45-65 years with active COVID-19.

The V and J genes are TRBV5-5 and TRBJ1-4; D gene ambiguous. CDR3 size: 15 residues. Trimming pared 4 bases from V and 4 bases from J, leaving 14 bases between. Germline V CDR1 and CDR2: SGHKS, YYEKEE (reference sequence). For the CDR3, the DNA is TGTGCCAGCAGCCCCTCCGTGCCACTTAATGAAAAACTGTTTTTT. Translating gives CASSPSVPLNEKLFF.

The chain links TRBV19 to TRBJ2-1, with unresolved D. This CDR3 region has 11 residues. In germline, CDR1 is LNHDA, CDR2 SQIVND (reference sequence). Trimming shortened V by 6 bases and J by 14 bases, and 14 bases separated the two germline ends. The CDR3 here is CASRFDFREFF. In DNA form, the CDR3 reads TGTGCCAGTAGGTTCGACTTTCGGGAGTTCTTC. The variable domain in full, with the rest retrieved from reference TRBV19 and TRBJ2-1, is DGGITQSPKYLFRKEGQNVTLSCEQNLNHDAMYWYRQDPGQGLRLIYYSQIVNDFQKGDIAEGYSVSREKKESFPLTVTSAQKNPTAFYLCASRFDFREFFGPGTRLTVL.

The chain combines TRBV18 with TRBJ2-7, with 8 bases aligning to TRBD1. This CDR3 is built from 15 residues. The ends lost 5 bases at V and 5 bases at J; junction bases unmatched: 11. Germline loops: CDR1 KGHSH, CDR2 LQKENI. The CDR3 DNA is TGTGCCAGCTCATTACAGGGGGGACCTAGGGACGAGCAGTACTTC. Amino acids: CASSLQGGPRDEQYF.

This clone has just a few counts. This sequence joins TRBV6-5 and TRBJ2-7; 8 positions agree with TRBD1. V was clipped by 5 bases and J by 5 bases; unmatched bases: 5. This CDR3 is built from 13 residues. Germline V gives CDR1 MNHEY, CDR2 SVGAGI. For the CDR3, the DNA is TGTGCCAGCAGTAGACAGGGGACCGACGAGCAGTACTTC. Translating gives CASSRQGTDEQYF.

The rearrangement links TRBV6-2 or TRBV6-3 to TRBJ1-2; D is uncertain. V was cut by 2 bases and J by 8 bases, with 18 bases left in between. Germline CDR1 and CDR2: MNHEY and SVGEGT. This CDR3 comprises 15 residues. The CDR3, as DNA: TGTGCCAGCAGTTACCGAGTCCAACCTCGGGAGGGCTACACCTTC. Translated: CASSYRVQPREGYTF.

This clone was detected only once. The rearrangement uses TRBV10-3 and TRBJ1-5, with D unclear. V gave up 0 bases and J gave up 6 bases, with 9 bases separating them. The germline V gene has CDR1 ENHRY and CDR2 SYGVKD. The CDR3 has 14 amino acids. CDR3 in DNA: TGTGCCATCAGTGAGTCGTCAGGTCGTCAGCCCCAGCATTTT. This encodes CAISESSGRQPQHF.

The chain links TRBV5-1 to TRBJ2-2; 11 positions match TRBD2. V gave up 4 bases and J gave up 7 bases; unmatched junction bases: 9. CDR1 and CDR2 (germline): SGHRS, YFSETQ. This CDR3 region has 16 residues. CDR3 DNA: TGCGCCAGCAGCCGAGCTAGCGGGGGGCTGAGCGGGGAGCTGTTTTTT. Translation: CASSRASGGLSGELFF.

The chain uses TRBV7-3 and TRBJ1-2; perhaps TRBD1 as D (6 bases). The V gene's germline CDR1 is SGHTA and CDR2 FQGTGA. The CDR3 loop spans 15 amino acids. Trimming stripped 5 bases from V and 4 bases from J, with 17 bases between. The CDR3 is CASSPRSGTLYGYTF. CDR3 DNA: TGTGCCAGCAGCCCCCGATCCGGGACACTCTATGGCTACACCTTC.

V gene TRBV12-3 or TRBV12-4 combines with J gene TRBJ1-6; possibly TRBD1 for D (5 bases). The germline V and J ends were trimmed by 4 bases and 6 bases, with 7 bases remaining between them. CDR3 length: 13 amino acids. CDR3 DNA sequence: TGTGCCAGCAGTTATAGGGGTAATTCACCCCTCCACTTT. Translation: CASSYRGNSPLHF.

The chain links TRBV2 to TRBJ1-5; 7 nucleotides align to TRBD1. V trimming: 6 bases; J trimming: 6 bases; junction bases outside the gene matches: 5. Germline V gene data show CDR1 as SNHLY and CDR2 as FYNNEI. CDR3 length equals 13 residues. DNA for the CDR3: TGTGCCAGCAGGAGGGACAGTGTTCAGCCCCAGCATTTT. Translated: CASRRDSVQPQHF.

This clone was detected only once. The chain uses TRBV5-1 and TRBJ2-1, with D unresolved. The CDR3 totals 15 residues. Germline values: CDR1 SGHRS, CDR2 YFSETQ. V lost 2 bases, J lost 1 base, and 10 bases lay in between. CDR3 sequence reads: CASSLTTPSYNEQFF. The CDR3, as DNA: TGCGCCAGCAGCTTAACAACGCCATCCTACAATGAGCAGTTCTTC.

This chain uses TRBV10-3 with TRBJ2-7; 9 nucleotides match TRBD1. The CDR3 totals 14 residues. V was clipped by 0 bases and J by 3 bases; unmatched bases: 0. The V gene's germline CDR1 is ENHRY and CDR2 SYGVKD. CDR3 residues: CAISESTGGYEQYF. Here the CDR3 DNA reads TGTGCCATCAGTGAGTCGACAGGGGGCTACGAGCAGTACTTC.

The J gene is TRBJ1-6, the V gene TRBV19; 7 bases are a match to TRBD1. CDR1 is LNHDA, CDR2 SQIVND, per germline (reference sequence). V shed 6 bases, J shed 8 bases, and the junction held 10 bases outside the gene matches. The CDR3 covers 15 residues. CDR3 amino acids: CASRADRVWDSPLHF. CDR3 DNA sequence: TGTGCCAGTAGGGCCGACAGGGTTTGGGATTCACCCCTCCACTTT.

This chain connects TRBV14 to TRBJ1-4; unclear D gene. V was clipped by 4 bases and J by 4 bases, with 13 bases between them. Germline V gives CDR1 SGHDN, CDR2 FVKESK. The CDR3 spans 15 residues. CDR3 region: CASSPVVRGNEKLFF. In nucleotides, the CDR3 is TGTGCCAGCAGCCCCGTGGTTCGGGGTAATGAAAAACTGTTTTTT.

The gene calls are TRBV27 and TRBJ1-4, with unresolved D. Per the germline V gene, CDR1 is MNHEY and CDR2 is SMNVEV (reference sequence). V was shortened by 6 bases and J by 5 bases, with 10 bases between the two germline ends. This CDR3 comprises 13 residues. CDR3 region: CASRGLPNEKLFF. The CDR3 nucleotides are TGTGCCAGCAGAGGACTCCCGAATGAAAAACTGTTTTTT.

The chain carries TRBV4-3 and TRBJ2-7; the D gene is possibly TRBD1 (5 bases). The germline V and J ends were trimmed by 4 bases and 2 bases, with 12 bases remaining between them. The CDR3 loop spans 14 amino acids. Per germline, CDR1 LGHNA and CDR2 YSLEER. CDR3 sequence reads: CASSRPAGTYEQYF. The CDR3 DNA is TGCGCCAGCAGCCGACCCGCAGGGACCTACGAGCAGTACTTC.

This chain links TRBV7-3 with TRBJ2-1; a weak D match, TRBD2 (6 bases). This CDR3 spans 15 amino acids. Trimming cost V 5 bases and J 8 bases, with 19 bases left between them. Germline V gives CDR1 SGHTA, CDR2 FQGTGA. DNA of the CDR3: TGTGCCAGCAGCCCCCATCGGCTAGCGATGGATGAGCAGTTCTTC. Amino acid sequence: CASSPHRLAMDEQFF.

The chain joins TRBV5-3 to TRBJ1-2; the D is unclear. TRBV5-3 is an ORF for which the function is uncertain. V was shortened by 0 bases and J by 4 bases, with 13 bases between the two germline ends. This CDR3 comprises 15 residues. The CDR3 loop reads CARSLGASPGYGYTF. Written as DNA, the CDR3 is TGTGCCAGAAGCTTGGGGGCCTCCCCTGGCTATGGCTACACCTTC.

Of note for this clone: Other DNA sequences in this specimen translate into the identical CDR3. This chain uses TRBV5-1 with TRBJ1-5, with no clear D. Trimming removed 0 bases at V and 0 bases at J, with 7 bases between. Germline V CDR1 and CDR2: SGHRS, YFSETQ. The CDR3 loop spans 15 amino acids. The CDR3 spells CASSLDGDSNQPQHF. CDR3 coding DNA: TGCGCCAGCAGCTTGGACGGAGATAGCAATCAGCCCCAGCATTTT.